The TCR beta chain described here comes from a study of cytomegalovirus exposure and HLA in healthy donors. Whole-study findings and limits: It was reportedly the case that the classifier diagnosed cytomegalovirus status with high specificity and sensitivity. Later analysis identified a missense DCLRE1C variant that was linked to TCR beta V- and J-gene trimming. Earlier findings revealed that most TCR beta V segments proved productive either about 90% or about 30% of the time. There were several of the most significant clusters that appeared linked to common viral pathogens in a later analysis.

The PCR employed 60 Vbeta primers together with 13 Jbeta primers. Some clones are missing from TCRdb's copy, which holds only in-frame ones; the method was immunoSEQ multiplex PCR. Of about 160,000 clones listed, approximately 80% are singletons. V was cut by 5 bases and J by 4 bases, with 15 bases left in between. Germline V gene data show CDR1 as MNHEY and CDR2 as SMNVEV (reference sequence). The CDR3 contains 14 residues. A remark on this clone: Antigen: not known.

The sample comprised PBMCs. The sequence derives from a boy aged 2 to 10 in good health and CMV-seronegative. This chain uses TRBV27 with TRBJ2-7; weak D call: TRBD2 (6 bases). The CDR3: CASSQLAAAYEQYF. The CDR3 nucleotides are TGTGCCAGCAGTCAGTTAGCGGCAGCATACGAGCAGTACTTC.